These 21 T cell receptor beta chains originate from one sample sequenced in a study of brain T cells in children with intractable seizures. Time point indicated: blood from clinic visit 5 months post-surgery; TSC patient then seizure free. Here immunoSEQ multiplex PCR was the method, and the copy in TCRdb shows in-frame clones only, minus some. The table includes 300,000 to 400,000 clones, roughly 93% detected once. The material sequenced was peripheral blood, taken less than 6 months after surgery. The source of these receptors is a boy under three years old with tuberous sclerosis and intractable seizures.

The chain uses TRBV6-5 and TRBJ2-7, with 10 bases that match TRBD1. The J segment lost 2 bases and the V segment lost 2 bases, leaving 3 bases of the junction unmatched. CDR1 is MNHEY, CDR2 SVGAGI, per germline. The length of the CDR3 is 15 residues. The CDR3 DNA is TGTGCCAGCAGTTACGGGGGGACAGGGGCCTACGAGCAGTACTTC. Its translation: CASSYGGTGAYEQYF.

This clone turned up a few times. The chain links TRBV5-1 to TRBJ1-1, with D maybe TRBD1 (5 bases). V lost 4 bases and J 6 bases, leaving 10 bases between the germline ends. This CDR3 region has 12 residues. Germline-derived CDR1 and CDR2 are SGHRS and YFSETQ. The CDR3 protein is CASSQGGSEAFF. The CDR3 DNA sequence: TGCGCCAGCAGCCAGGGAGGATCTGAAGCTTTCTTT.

The CDR3 sequence: CASSIRDGNYGYTF. In DNA form, the CDR3 reads TGTGCCAGTAGTATCCGGGACGGAAACTATGGCTACACCTTC. This sequence joins TRBV19 and TRBJ1-2; D is possibly TRBD1 (5 bases). The CDR3 covers 14 residues. Germline lookup yields CDR1 LNHDA and CDR2 SQIVND (reference sequence). The V end was cut by 3 bases, the J end by 2 bases, with 10 bases between.

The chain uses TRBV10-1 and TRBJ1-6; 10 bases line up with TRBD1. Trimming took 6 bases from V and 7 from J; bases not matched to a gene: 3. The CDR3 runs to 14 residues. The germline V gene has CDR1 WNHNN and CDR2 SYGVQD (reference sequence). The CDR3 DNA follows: TGCGCCAGCAGCGAGGACAGGGGGAATTCACCCCTCCACTTT. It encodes CASSEDRGNSPLHF.

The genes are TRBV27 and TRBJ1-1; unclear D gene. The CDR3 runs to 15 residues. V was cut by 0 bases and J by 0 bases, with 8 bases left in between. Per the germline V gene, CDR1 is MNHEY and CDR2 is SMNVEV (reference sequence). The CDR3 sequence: CASSLSIAVNTEAFF. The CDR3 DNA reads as TGTGCCAGCAGTTTATCGATCGCTGTGAACACTGAAGCTTTCTTT.

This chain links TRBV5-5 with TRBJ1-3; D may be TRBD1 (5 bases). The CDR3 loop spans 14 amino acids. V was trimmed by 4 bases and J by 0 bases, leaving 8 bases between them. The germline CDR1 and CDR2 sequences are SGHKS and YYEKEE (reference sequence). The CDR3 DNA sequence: TGTGCCAGCAGCACGGGGCACTCTGGAAACACCATATATTTT. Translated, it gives CASSTGHSGNTIYF.

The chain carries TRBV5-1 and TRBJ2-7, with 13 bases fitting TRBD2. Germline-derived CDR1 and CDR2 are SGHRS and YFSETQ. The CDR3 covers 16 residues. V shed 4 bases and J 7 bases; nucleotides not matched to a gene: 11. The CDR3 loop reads CASSPRTSGGSEEQYF. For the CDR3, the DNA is TGCGCCAGCAGCCCGAGGACTAGCGGGGGCTCGGAAGAGCAGTACTTC.

This CDR3 is CASSYPSPGLAKNIQYF. The CDR3 DNA reads as TGTGCCAGCAGTTATCCCTCCCCTGGGCTAGCCAAAAACATTCAGTACTTC. The genes are TRBV28 and TRBJ2-4; no clear D gene. Trimming pared 4 bases from V and 0 bases from J, leaving 16 bases between. Germline assignment: CDR1 MDHEN and CDR2 SYDVKM. CDR3 length: 17 amino acids.

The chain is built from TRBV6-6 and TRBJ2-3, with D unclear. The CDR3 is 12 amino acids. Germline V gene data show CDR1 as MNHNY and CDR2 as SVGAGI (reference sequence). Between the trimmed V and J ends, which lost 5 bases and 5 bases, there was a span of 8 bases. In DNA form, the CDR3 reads TGTGCCAGCAGTGTCCTGGGAGATACGCAGTATTTT. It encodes CASSVLGDTQYF.

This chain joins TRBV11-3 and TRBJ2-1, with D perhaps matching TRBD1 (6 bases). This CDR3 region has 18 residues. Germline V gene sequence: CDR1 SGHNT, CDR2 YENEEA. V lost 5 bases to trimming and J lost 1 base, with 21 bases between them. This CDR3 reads CASSLFPFVRGSYNEQFF. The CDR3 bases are TGTGCCAGCAGCCTATTTCCCTTCGTCAGGGGATCCTACAATGAGCAGTTCTTC.

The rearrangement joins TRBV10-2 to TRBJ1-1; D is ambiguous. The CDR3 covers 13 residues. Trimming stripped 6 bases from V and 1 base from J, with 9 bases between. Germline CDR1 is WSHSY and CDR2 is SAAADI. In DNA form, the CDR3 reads TGCGCCAGCAGGGGATCAACGAACACTGAAGCTTTCTTT. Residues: CASRGSTNTEAFF.

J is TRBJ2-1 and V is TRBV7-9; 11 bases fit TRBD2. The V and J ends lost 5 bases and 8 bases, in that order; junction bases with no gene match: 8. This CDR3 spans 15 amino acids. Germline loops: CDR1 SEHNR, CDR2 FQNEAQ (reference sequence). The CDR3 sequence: CASSLVTSGSDEQFF. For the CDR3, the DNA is TGTGCCAGCAGCCTGGTTACTAGCGGGAGCGATGAGCAGTTCTTC.

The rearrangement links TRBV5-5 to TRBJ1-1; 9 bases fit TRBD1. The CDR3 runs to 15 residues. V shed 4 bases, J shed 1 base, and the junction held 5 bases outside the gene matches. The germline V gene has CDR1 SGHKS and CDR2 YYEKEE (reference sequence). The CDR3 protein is CASSVHRGRNTEAFF. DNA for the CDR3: TGTGCCAGCAGCGTACACAGGGGGCGGAACACTGAAGCTTTCTTT.

CDR3 DNA sequence: TGTGCCAGCAGTTATGGGGCCGGGGAGCTGTTTTTT. Translating gives CASSYGAGELFF. The chain joins TRBV27 to TRBJ2-2; D gene ambiguous. Per the germline V gene, CDR1 is MNHEY and CDR2 is SMNVEV (reference sequence). This CDR3 is 12 amino acids long. The V and J ends lost 4 bases and 6 bases respectively, with 6 bases between them.

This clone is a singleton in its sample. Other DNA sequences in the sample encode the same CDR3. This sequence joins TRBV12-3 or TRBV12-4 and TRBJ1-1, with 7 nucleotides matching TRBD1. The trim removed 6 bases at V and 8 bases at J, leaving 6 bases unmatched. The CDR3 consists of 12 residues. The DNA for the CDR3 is TGTGCCAGCAGGGCGTCGACAGGGGAAGCTTTCTTT. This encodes CASRASTGEAFF.

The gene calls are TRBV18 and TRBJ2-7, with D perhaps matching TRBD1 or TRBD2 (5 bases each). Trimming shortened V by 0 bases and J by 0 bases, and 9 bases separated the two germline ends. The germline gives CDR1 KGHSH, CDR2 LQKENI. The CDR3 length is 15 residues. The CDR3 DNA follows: TGTGCCAGCTCACCACCGGGACCGCCCTCCTACGAGCAGTACTTC. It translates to CASSPPGPPSYEQYF.

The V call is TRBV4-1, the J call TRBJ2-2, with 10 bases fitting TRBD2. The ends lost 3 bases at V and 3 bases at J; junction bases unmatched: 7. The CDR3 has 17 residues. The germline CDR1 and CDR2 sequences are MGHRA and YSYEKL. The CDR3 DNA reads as TGCGCCAGCAGCCAGGGACCTAGCGGGGGTCACACCGGGGAGCTGTTTTTT. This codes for CASSQGPSGGHTGELFF.

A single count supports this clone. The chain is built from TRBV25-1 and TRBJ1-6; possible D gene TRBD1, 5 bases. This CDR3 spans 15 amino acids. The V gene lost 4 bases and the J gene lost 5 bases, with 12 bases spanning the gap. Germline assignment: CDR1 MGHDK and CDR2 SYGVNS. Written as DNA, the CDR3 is TGTGCCAGCAGTGTCGGGGGGGGAGATAATTCACCCCTCCACTTT. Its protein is CASSVGGGDNSPLHF.

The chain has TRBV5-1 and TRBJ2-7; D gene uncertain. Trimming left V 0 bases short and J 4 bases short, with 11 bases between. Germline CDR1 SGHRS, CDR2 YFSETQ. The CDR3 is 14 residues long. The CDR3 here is CASSLVRTPYEQYF. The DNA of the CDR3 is TGCGCCAGCAGCTTGGTCAGGACCCCGTACGAGCAGTACTTC.

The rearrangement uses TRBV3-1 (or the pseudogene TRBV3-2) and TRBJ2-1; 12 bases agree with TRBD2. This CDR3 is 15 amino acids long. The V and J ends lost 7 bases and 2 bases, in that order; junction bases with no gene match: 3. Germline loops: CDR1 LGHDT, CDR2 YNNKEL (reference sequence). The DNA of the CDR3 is TGTGCCAGCATCCCTAGCGGGGGGGCCTACAATGAGCAGTTCTTC. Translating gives CASIPSGGAYNEQFF.

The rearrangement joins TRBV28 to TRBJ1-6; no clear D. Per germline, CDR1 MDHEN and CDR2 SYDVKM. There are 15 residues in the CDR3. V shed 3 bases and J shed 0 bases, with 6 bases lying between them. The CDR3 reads CASSFISSYNSPLHF. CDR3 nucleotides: TGTGCCAGCAGTTTCATCAGCTCCTATAATTCACCCCTCCACTTT.